The rows below give T cell receptor beta chains drawn from one sample of a study of cytomegalovirus exposure and HLA in healthy donors. The data were produced by immunoSEQ multiplex PCR, yet TCRdb's version contains in-frame clones alone and is incomplete. Among some 87,000 clones listed, roughly 80% were seen once. Sample: PBMCs. The receptor source for this set is a man aged 50-60 years in good health and CMV-seropositive. Both conserved end residues are part of each CDR3. The D gene is left open where the match is weak. Clone size is stated in some rows and not others, as once, few, many or a class when expanded.

DNA: TGTGCCAGCAGCTTAGTTGGACAGGGGACCTTACTGGGAACTGAAGCTTTCTTT
CDR3: CASSLVGQGTLLGTEAFF
size: NA
V: TRBV7-9
D: TRBD1
J: TRBJ1-1

DNA: TGTGCCAGCTCACCACCAGCCTCCTATGGCTACACCTTC
CDR3: CASSPPASYGYTF
size: NA
V: TRBV18
D: NA
J: TRBJ1-2

DNA: TGTGCCAGCGGGGATAGGACTGGCTATGGCTACACCTTC
CDR3: CASGDRTGYGYTF
size: NA
V: TRBV28
D: NA
J: TRBJ1-2

DNA: TGCGCCAGCAGCCAACAAACAACGGGCGGGGGGACCTACAATGAGCAGTTCTTC
CDR3: CASSQQTTGGGTYNEQFF
size: NA
V: TRBV4-3
D: TRBD2
J: TRBJ2-1

DNA: TGCGCCAGCAGCCTCTGTCAGCGGACTGATCAGCCCCAGCATTTT
CDR3: CASSLCQRTDQPQHF
size: NA
V: TRBV5-1
D: NA
J: TRBJ1-5

DNA: TGTGCCAGCAGCCCCGTTCGGGGGGCGGGGGAGACCCAGTACTTC
CDR3: CASSPVRGAGETQYF
size: NA
V: TRBV7-8
D: NA
J: TRBJ2-5

DNA: TGTGCCAGCAGTGGGGCGGTCGGGGGGGCAAGTTACAATGAGCAGTTCTTC
CDR3: CASSGAVGGASYNEQFF
size: few
V: TRBV25-1
D: TRBD2
J: TRBJ2-1

DNA: TGTGCCAGCAGCTTGCGGACAGGGGATGGCTACACCTTC
CDR3: CASSLRTGDGYTF
size: NA
V: TRBV5-6
D: TRBD1
J: TRBJ1-2

DNA: TGTGCCAGCAGCCAAGATAGGGCGGGGGGGGGAGAGACCCAGTACTTC
CDR3: CASSQDRAGGGETQYF
size: NA
V: TRBV4-2
D: TRBD2
J: TRBJ2-5

DNA: TGTGCCAGCAGGACAGGAGGTGAAAAACTGTTTTTT
CDR3: CASRTGGEKLFF
size: NA
V: TRBV27
D: NA
J: TRBJ1-4

DNA: TGCGCCAGCCCGCGCGTTCACGGGGGCTCCAGCGGGGGGCTCGAGCAGTTCTTC
CDR3: CASPRVHGGSSGGLEQFF
size: once
V: TRBV10-1
D: TRBD2
J: TRBJ2-1

DNA: TGTGCCAGTAGTAGACTTAATAATTCACCCCTCCACTTT
CDR3: CASSRLNNSPLHF
size: once
V: TRBV19
D: NA
J: TRBJ1-6

DNA: TGTGCCAGCAGTGAAGGAGGGCGGAGTGCCATATATTTT
CDR3: CASSEGGRSAIYF
size: NA
V: TRBV25-1
D: NA
J: TRBJ1-3

DNA: TGTGCCAGCAGTATTGGCAGGTCGGACTATGGCTACACCTTC
CDR3: CASSIGRSDYGYTF
size: NA
V: TRBV27
D: NA
J: TRBJ1-2

DNA: TGTGCCAGCTCACCAAGACAGGGGACAGAGACCCAGTACTTC
CDR3: CASSPRQGTETQYF
size: NA
V: TRBV18
D: TRBD1
J: TRBJ2-5

DNA: TGTGCCAGCAGTGAAGAGGCGGCAGGGCTTTGGTCCTACGAGCAGTACTTC
CDR3: CASSEEAAGLWSYEQYF
size: NA
V: TRBV6-1
D: NA
J: TRBJ2-7

DNA: TGTGCCAGCAGCTCTATGCGGGGGGCCCGGGATACGCAGTATTTT
CDR3: CASSSMRGARDTQYF
size: NA
V: TRBV7-2
D: TRBD2
J: TRBJ2-3

DNA: TGTGCCAGCAGCTTGGCCGGGGTTACCTACAATGAGCAGTTCTTC
CDR3: CASSLAGVTYNEQFF
size: NA
V: TRBV5-6
D: NA
J: TRBJ2-1

DNA: TGTGCCACCGGACTAGCGGGGGGGGTGGAGACCCAGTACTTC
CDR3: CATGLAGGVETQYF
size: few
V: TRBV6-1
D: TRBD2
J: TRBJ2-5

DNA: TGTGCCAGCAGCTTGGGGGACAGGGGAGGCTACGAGCAGTACTTC
CDR3: CASSLGDRGGYEQYF
size: NA
V: TRBV5-5
D: TRBD1
J: TRBJ2-7

DNA: TGTGCCAGCAGTTACCTAGCGGGGTCGGTGGGAAACACCATATATTTT
CDR3: CASSYLAGSVGNTIYF
size: NA
V: TRBV6-5
D: NA
J: TRBJ1-3

DNA: TGTGCCAGTTCCGGGACAGTTTTCCACGAGCAGTACTTC
CDR3: CASSGTVFHEQYF
size: NA
V: TRBV7-2
D: TRBD1
J: TRBJ2-7

DNA: TGTGCCACCAGCGACAGGCGGAATTCACCCCTCAACTTT
CDR3: CATSDRRNSPLNF
size: NA
V: TRBV6-5
D: NA
J: TRBJ1-6

DNA: TGCGCCAGCAGCCGTACTACAGGGGACGAGCAGTACTTC
CDR3: CASSRTTGDEQYF
size: NA
V: TRBV5-1
D: TRBD1
J: TRBJ2-7

DNA: TGTGCCAGTACCCAAATGTGGTATAGCAATCAGCCCCAGAATTTT
CDR3: CASTQMWYSNQPQNF
size: few
V: TRBV19
D: NA
J: TRBJ1-5

DNA: TGTGCCAGCAGTTACTCGAGGGCCCCCTCCTACGAGCAGTACTTC
CDR3: CASSYSRAPSYEQYF
size: NA
V: TRBV6-5
D: NA
J: TRBJ2-7

DNA: TGTGCCAGCAGCCCGAGACTAGCGGGGGTCTACAATGAGCAGTTCTTC
CDR3: CASSPRLAGVYNEQFF
size: few
V: TRBV11-2
D: TRBD2
J: TRBJ2-1

DNA: TGCGCCAGCAGCCAAGCCGTCGGCGGGGAGCAGTTCTTC
CDR3: CASSQAVGGEQFF
size: NA
V: TRBV4-3
D: NA
J: TRBJ2-1

DNA: TGCGCCAGCAGTCTTAGCCGAGAGACCCAGTACTTC
CDR3: CASSLSRETQYF
size: NA
V: TRBV5-1
D: NA
J: TRBJ2-5

DNA: TGTGCCAGCAGTTCCAGCGGGGCGAGCACAGATACGCAGTATTTT
CDR3: CASSSSGASTDTQYF
size: NA
V: TRBV9
D: TRBD2
J: TRBJ2-3

DNA: TGTGCCAGCGTCGGGGGCGGGGGGTCAGATACGCAGTATTTT
CDR3: CASVGGGGSDTQYF
size: once
V: TRBV28
D: TRBD2
J: TRBJ2-3

DNA: TGCGCCAGCAGCCGAGGACTAGCGGGGGGGACTATCGACGAGCAGTACTTC
CDR3: CASSRGLAGGTIDEQYF
size: NA
V: TRBV4-1
D: TRBD2
J: TRBJ2-7